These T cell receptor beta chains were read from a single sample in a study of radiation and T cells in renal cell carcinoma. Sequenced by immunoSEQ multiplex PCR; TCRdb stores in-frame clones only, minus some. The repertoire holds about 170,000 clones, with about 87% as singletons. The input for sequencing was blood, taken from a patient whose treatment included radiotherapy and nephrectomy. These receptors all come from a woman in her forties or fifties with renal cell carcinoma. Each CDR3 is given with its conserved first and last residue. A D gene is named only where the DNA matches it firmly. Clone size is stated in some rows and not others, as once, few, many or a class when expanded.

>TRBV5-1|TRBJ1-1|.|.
CASSPWGDTEAFF
TGCGCCAGCAGCCCCTGGGGTGACACTGAAGCTTTCTTT
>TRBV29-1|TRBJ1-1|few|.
CSVEKGRGDTEAFF
TGCAGCGTTGAGAAGGGGCGGGGGGACACTGAAGCTTTCTTT
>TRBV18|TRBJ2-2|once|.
CASSPTVLNTGELFF
TGTGCCAGCTCACCAACAGTTTTGAACACCGGGGAGCTGTTTTTT
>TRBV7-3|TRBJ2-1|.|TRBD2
CASSSYSGGANEQFF
TGTGCCAGCAGCTCCTATAGCGGGGGGGCCAATGAGCAGTTCTTC
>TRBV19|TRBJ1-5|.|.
CASSIITGNNQPQHF
TGTGCCAGTAGTATCATCACAGGGAACAATCAGCCCCAGCATTTT
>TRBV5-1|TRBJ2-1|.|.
CASSPEGVSTSSYNEQFF
TGCGCCAGCAGCCCCGAAGGCGTGTCCACCAGCTCCTACAATGAGCAGTTCTTC
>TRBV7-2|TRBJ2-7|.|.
CASSLAGGAYEQYF
TGTGCCAGCAGCTTAGCAGGGGGGGCCTACGAGCAGTACTTC
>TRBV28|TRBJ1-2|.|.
CASSLLGTVYGYTF
TGTGCCAGCAGTTTACTCGGGACGGTGTATGGCTACACCTTC
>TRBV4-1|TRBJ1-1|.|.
CASSLSRDREAFF
TGCGCCAGCAGCCTAAGCCGGGATCGTGAAGCTTTCTTT
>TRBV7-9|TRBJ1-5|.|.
CASSLGGYSNQPQHF
TGTGCCAGCAGCCTCGGGGGGTATAGCAATCAGCCCCAGCATTTT
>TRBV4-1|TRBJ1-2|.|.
CASSDWTRTKYGYTF
TGCGCCAGCAGTGATTGGACACGGACGAAGTATGGCTACACCTTC
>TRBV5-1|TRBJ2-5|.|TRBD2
CASSFSGGQETQYF
TGCGCCAGCAGCTTTAGCGGGGGGCAAGAGACCCAGTACTTC
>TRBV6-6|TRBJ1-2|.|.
CASSQDRDYGYTF
TGTGCCAGCAGCCAGGACAGAGACTATGGCTACACCTTC
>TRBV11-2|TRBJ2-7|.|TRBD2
CASSSRGGIPYEQYF
TGTGCCAGCAGTTCCCGGGGGGGGATCCCCTACGAGCAGTACTTC
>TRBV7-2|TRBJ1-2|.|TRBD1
CASGIGDREGYTF
TGTGCCAGCGGAATTGGGGACAGGGAGGGCTACACCTTC
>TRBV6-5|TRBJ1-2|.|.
CASRESWGSYTF
TGTGCCAGCAGGGAATCGTGGGGTAGCTACACCTTC
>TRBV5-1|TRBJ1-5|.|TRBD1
CASSLSTGGNQPQHF
TGCGCCAGCAGCCTGTCGACAGGGGGAAATCAGCCCCAGCATTTT
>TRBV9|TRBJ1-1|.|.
CASSVGGANTEAFF
TGTGCCAGCAGCGTAGGGGGGGCGAACACTGAAGCTTTCTTT
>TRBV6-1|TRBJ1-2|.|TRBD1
CASSEPLDRARSPYGYTF
TGTGCCAGCAGTGAACCTCTAGACAGGGCTCGTTCCCCGTATGGCTACACCTTC
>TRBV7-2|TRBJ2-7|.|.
CASSLGSAVTYEQYF
TGTGCCAGCAGCTTAGGGAGTGCAGTAACCTACGAGCAGTACTTC
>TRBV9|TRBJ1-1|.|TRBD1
CASSGTGGTEAFF
TGTGCCAGCAGCGGTACAGGGGGCACTGAAGCTTTCTTT
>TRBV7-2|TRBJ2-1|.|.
CASSYQLSSYNEQFF
TGTGCCAGCAGCTATCAACTAAGCTCCTACAATGAGCAGTTCTTC
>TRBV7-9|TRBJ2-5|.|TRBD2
CASSSGLAGEKTQYF
TGTGCCAGCAGTTCGGGACTAGCGGGGGAAAAGACCCAGTACTTC
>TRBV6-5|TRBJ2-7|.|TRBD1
CASSPDRGTYEQYF
TGTGCCAGCAGTCCTGACAGGGGTACCTACGAGCAGTACTTC
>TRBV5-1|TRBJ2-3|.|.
CASSSHSSTDTQYF
TGCGCCAGCAGCTCTCACTCATCCACAGATACGCAGTATTTT
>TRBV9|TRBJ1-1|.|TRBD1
CASSVETLGQTEAFF
TGTGCCAGCAGCGTCGAGACTTTGGGACAGACTGAAGCTTTCTTT
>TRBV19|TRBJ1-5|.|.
CASSILKGDGHQPQHF
TGTGCCAGTAGTATTCTGAAAGGGGACGGCCATCAGCCCCAGCATTTT
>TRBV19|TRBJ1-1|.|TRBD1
CASSPTGTGGVTEAFF
TGTGCCAGTAGTCCAACCGGGACAGGGGGCGTCACTGAAGCTTTCTTT
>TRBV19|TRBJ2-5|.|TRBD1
CASSDRDLRETQYF
TGTGCCAGTAGCGACAGGGACCTTAGGGAGACCCAGTACTTC
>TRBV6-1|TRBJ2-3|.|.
CASSDDSSSTDTQYF
TGTGCCAGCAGTGATGACTCCTCTAGCACAGATACGCAGTATTTT
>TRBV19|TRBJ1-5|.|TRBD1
CASSIDLSGTGYGNQPQHF
TGTGCCAGTAGTATAGATCTATCCGGGACAGGGTACGGAAATCAGCCCCAGCATTTT
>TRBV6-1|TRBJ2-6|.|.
CASSEVAVPSGANVLTF
TGTGCCAGCAGTGAAGTTGCAGTTCCCTCTGGGGCCAACGTCCTGACTTTC
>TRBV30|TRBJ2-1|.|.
CAWSAEQQNNEQFF
TGTGCCTGGAGTGCCGAACAGCAAAACAATGAGCAGTTCTTC
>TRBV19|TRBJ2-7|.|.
CASSIRSPYEQYF
TGTGCCAGTAGTATACGAAGCCCCTACGAGCAGTACTTC
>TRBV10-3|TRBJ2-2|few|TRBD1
CAIKGQGANTGELFF
TGTGCCATCAAAGGACAGGGGGCTAACACCGGGGAGCTGTTTTTT
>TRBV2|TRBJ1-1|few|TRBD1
CARQPGQMNTEAFF
TGTGCCAGGCAACCGGGACAGATGAACACTGAAGCTTTCTTT
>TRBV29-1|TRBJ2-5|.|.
CSARYRETQYF
TGCAGCGCCAGGTACCGGGAGACCCAGTACTTC
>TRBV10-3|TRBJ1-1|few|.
CAIRKTGSNTEAFF
TGTGCCATCAGAAAGACAGGATCGAACACTGAAGCTTTCTTT
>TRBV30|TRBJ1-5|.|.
CAYREGPGSQPQHF
TGTGCCTACAGAGAGGGACCTGGGAGTCAGCCCCAGCATTTT
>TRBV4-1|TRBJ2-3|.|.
CASSQGSGTDTQYF
TGCGCCAGCAGCCAAGGTTCAGGAACAGATACGCAGTATTTT
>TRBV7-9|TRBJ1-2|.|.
CASSLDGHRLYGYTF
TGTGCCAGCAGCTTAGACGGACATCGACTCTATGGCTACACCTTC